The next 10 T cell receptor beta chains were all read from a single sample in a study of human T cells and chemical hapten exposure (dated by TCRdb to about 2021). The protocol used for the library was RACE. TCRdb lists the instrument as NextSeq 500. Clones were called with MiXCR by TCRdb after fastp trimmed the public reads at Q25, and only in-frame beta chains were retained. CDR3 protein sequences are deduplicated, and each keeps its most common genes and DNA. This sample is represented by about 260,000 distinct CDR3 sequences; 7.5% to 10% of them were singletons. Less than 3% of the sample is held by the ten biggest clonotypes. Interpreted using the paper, the time point label stands for: pre-sensitization, week 0. The intended sense of this specimen's treatment or condition label: therapeutic diphenylcyclopropenone sensitization with weekly scalp DPC. The starting material was whole blood, obtained in connection with sensitization to the hapten diphenylcyclopropenone (DPC). These receptors all stem from a woman aged 40 to 50 with alopecia areata. Some clones in this sample may be carry-over from other donors' samples.

The gene calls are TRBV28 and TRBJ2-7; maybe TRBD1 (6 bases). CDR3 size: 17 residues. Trimming took off 5 bases at V and 2 bases at J, with 22 bases between the two ends. Per germline, CDR1 MDHEN and CDR2 SYDVKM. The CDR3 DNA is TGTGCCAGCAGTCCCCCTTCGCTGGGGGCCCCTCCCTACGAGCAGTACTTC. This encodes CASSPPSLGAPPYEQYF.

This clonotype was counted a few times. The rearrangement uses TRBV6-5 and TRBJ2-3; 10 nucleotides match TRBD2. This CDR3 has 14 amino acids. The trim removed 7 bases at V and 5 bases at J, leaving 6 bases unmatched. In germline, CDR1 is MNHEY, CDR2 SVGAGI. The CDR3 nucleotides are TGTGCCAGCAAGGGGTCTAGCGGGAGAGATACGCAGTATTTT. This translates into CASKGSSGRDTQYF.

This clonotype was counted only a few times. The rearrangement uses TRBV11-1 and TRBJ2-3, with 9 bases aligning to TRBD1. CDR3 length: 13 amino acids. J gave up 5 bases and V 6 bases, and 3 bases lay outside the gene matches. CDR1 SGHAT and CDR2 FQDESV come from the germline V gene (reference sequence). For the CDR3, the DNA is TGTGCCAGCAGTTACAGGGGGCGAGATACGCAGTATTTT. Amino acids: CASSYRGRDTQYF.

Note on this clonotype: Its ends do not fully match the called genes, so a read error is possible. The rearrangement joins TRBV7-3 to TRBJ2-1; possibly TRBD2 for D (6 bases). This CDR3 is built from 15 residues. CDR1 and CDR2 (germline): SGHTA, FQGTGA. Here the CDR3 DNA reads TGTGCCAGCAGCCAAAGTAGGGACTCCAACAATGAGCAGTTCTTC. Encoded protein: CASSQSRDSNNEQFF.

This clonotype turned up a few times. J is TRBJ1-5 and V is TRBV20-1; D possibly corresponds to TRBD1 (5 bases). The CDR3 loop spans 15 amino acids. The V gene lost 6 bases and the J gene lost 6 bases, with 21 bases spanning the gap. The germline V gene encodes CDR1 DFQATT and CDR2 SNEGSKA (reference sequence). CDR3 nucleotides: TGCAGTGCCTGGGACGGGGGAGATCGGGTTCAGCCCCAGCATTTT. Amino acid sequence: CSAWDGGDRVQPQHF.

The rearrangement joins TRBV6-5 to TRBJ1-1, with D perhaps TRBD1 (6 bases). The germline V gene has CDR1 MNHEY and CDR2 SVGAGI. The CDR3 is made up of 13 amino acids. V shed 7 bases and J shed 7 bases, with 16 bases lying between them. CDR3 protein: CASTKGGLFEAFF. The CDR3 nucleotides are TGTGCCAGCACCAAAGGGGGTTTATTTGAAGCTTTCTTT.

This clonotype was observed a single time. The chain employs TRBV5-4 and TRBJ2-2; 7 bases fit TRBD1. This CDR3 has 15 amino acids. V trimming: 6 bases; J trimming: 4 bases; junction bases outside the gene matches: 9. Germline V CDR1 and CDR2: SGHNT, YYREEE (reference sequence). CDR3 sequence reads: CASTPDRVGTGELFF. The CDR3 DNA follows: TGTGCCAGCACCCCCGACAGGGTCGGCACCGGGGAGCTGTTTTTT.

The chain employs TRBV9 and TRBJ1-6; D possibly corresponds to TRBD1 (6 bases). The V gene's germline CDR1 is SGDLS and CDR2 YYNGEE. Trimming shortened V by 4 bases and J by 7 bases, and 12 bases separated the two germline ends. The length of the CDR3 is 14 residues. The CDR3 DNA is TGTGCCAGCAGCCCAGGGGCAGGAAATTCACCCCTCCACTTT. Protein: CASSPGAGNSPLHF.

In its sample, this clonotype was seen a few times. The chain links TRBV7-8 to TRBJ2-1; 10 bases line up with TRBD2. This CDR3 contains 18 residues. V gave up 1 base and J gave up 7 bases; unmatched junction bases: 13. CDR1 is SGHVS, CDR2 FQNEAQ, per germline. CDR3 nucleotides: TGTGCCAGCAGCTTAGGCGGGACTAGCGCTCAGAGGATGAATGAGCAGTTCTTC. Protein: CASSLGGTSAQRMNEQFF.

This clonotype was counted ten times or more. The V gene is TRBV7-2, the J gene TRBJ1-1; D gene ambiguous. The CDR3 spans 15 residues. Germline CDR1 is SGHTA and CDR2 is FQGNSA. The V gene lost 2 bases and the J gene lost 1 base, with 11 bases spanning the gap. CDR3 DNA sequence: TGTGCCAGCAGCTTATGGGCCCCGACGAACACTGAAGCTTTCTTT. Translating gives CASSLWAPTNTEAFF.